This passage covers 30 T cell receptor beta chains from one sample sequenced in a study of CD8+CD57+ T cells in acquired aplastic anemia. The template for TCR beta VDJ and CDR3 sequence profiling was genomic DNA. TCRdb fed the reads into MiXCR, producing one record per CDR3 protein. The repertoire holds around 430,000 distinct CDR3 sequences, approximately 32% seen once, with approximately 0.82% in the top ten. Patients included in sequencing had previously demonstrated CD8+CD57+ cell expansion by flow cytometry. Sequencing was performed on sorted CD4+, CD8+, or CD8+CD57+ T cells (not recorded which) from PBMCs. Receptor source: a human donor with aplastic anemia.

The chain recombines TRBV25-1 with TRBJ1-2, with 9 positions matching TRBD1. Germline lookup yields CDR1 MGHDK and CDR2 SYGVNS. This CDR3 contains 13 residues. The V segment lost 5 bases and the J segment 4 bases; nucleotides outside the gene matches: 2. CDR3 loop: CASSPQGAYGYTF. CDR3 nucleotide sequence: TGTGCCAGCAGTCCACAGGGGGCCTATGGCTACACCTTC.

This clonotype has a handful of counts. The chain is built from TRBV2 and TRBJ1-2; D unresolved. V was cut by 8 bases and J by 5 bases, with 15 bases left in between. Germline CDR1 reads SNHLY; CDR2 reads FYNNEI. The CDR3 is 13 residues long. The CDR3 DNA reads TGTGCCAGCTCATTAAAGGCGATATATGGCTACACCTTC. Protein: CASSLKAIYGYTF.

This clonotype was picked up many times. This chain joins TRBV2 and TRBJ2-5; a possible D gene is TRBD2 (5 bases). Germline lookup yields CDR1 SNHLY and CDR2 FYNNEI. The CDR3 is 14 residues long. V lost 2 bases to trimming and J lost 0 bases, with 7 bases between them. CDR3 DNA: TGTGCCAGCAGTGAAAATAGCGACCAAGAGACCCAGTACTTC. This gives the protein CASSENSDQETQYF.

V and J are TRBV6-1 and TRBJ2-7; 8 bases are shared with TRBD1. Losses at the gene ends were 4 bases for V and 6 bases for J; bases not matched to a gene: 11. The length of the CDR3 is 15 residues. Germline V lookup: CDR1 MNHNS, CDR2 SASEGT. The CDR3 reads CASSVAGQVLSEQYF. The CDR3 region has the DNA TGTGCCAGCAGTGTCGCGGGACAGGTTTTAAGCGAGCAGTACTTC.

The genes are TRBV6-5 and TRBJ1-3; D unclear. Per germline, CDR1 MNHEY and CDR2 SVGAGI. Trimming removed 2 bases from V and 2 bases from J, with 13 bases in between. This CDR3 is 16 amino acids long. The CDR3 is CASSYNSGATGNTIYF. CDR3 sequence (DNA): TGTGCCAGCAGTTACAATTCAGGAGCCACTGGAAACACCATATATTTT.

The rearrangement links TRBV19 to TRBJ2-5, with D perhaps TRBD1 (6 bases). The V end lost 5 bases, the J end lost 2 bases, and 12 bases lay between the germline ends. The V gene's germline CDR1 is LNHDA and CDR2 SQIVND (reference sequence). The CDR3 sequence is 14 residues long. CDR3 sequence (DNA): TGTGCCAGTAGTGGTCCCAGGGGTCAAGAGACCCAGTACTTC. The encoded protein is CASSGPRGQETQYF.

Only one count was recorded for this clonotype. The J gene is TRBJ2-3, the V gene TRBV4-3, with TRBD2 matching over 8 bases. The trim removed 0 bases at V and 3 bases at J, leaving 5 bases unmatched. The CDR3 has 16 amino acids. The germline gives CDR1 LGHNA, CDR2 YSLEER. The CDR3 sequence: CASSQEGGGQTDTQYF. CDR3 in DNA: TGCGCCAGCAGCCAAGAGGGCGGGGGGCAGACAGATACGCAGTATTTT.

The V and J genes are TRBV25-1 and TRBJ1-6, with D perhaps matching TRBD1 (5 bases). Between the trimmed V and J ends, which lost 5 bases and 1 base, there was a span of 12 bases. In germline, CDR1 is MGHDK, CDR2 SYGVNS. This CDR3 spans 16 amino acids. The CDR3 region is CASSPDSLSYNSPLHF. As DNA, the CDR3 is TGTGCCAGCAGTCCAGACAGCCTGTCCTATAATTCACCCCTCCACTTT.

This clonotype was picked up many times. The J gene is TRBJ2-1, the V gene TRBV29-1, with 7 nucleotides matching TRBD1. Germline V gene lookup returns CDR1 SQVTM and CDR2 ANQGSEA. V lost 7 bases and J lost 2; bases outside the gene matches: 8. The CDR3 runs 14 residues. Written as DNA, the CDR3 is TGCAGCGCCAAAGGGACAGCCACCTACAATGAGCAGTTCTTC. It is translated as CSAKGTATYNEQFF.

This clonotype was seen more than once but under ten times. The chain has TRBV5-1 and TRBJ2-1; the match to TRBD1 covers 7 bases. Germline CDR1 reads SGHRS; CDR2 reads YFSETQ. The CDR3 length is 15 residues. With 4 bases clipped from V and 9 bases from J, the junction kept 13 bases outside the gene matches. CDR3 loop: CASSLRTGGESEQFF. CDR3 sequence (DNA): TGCGCCAGCAGCCTAAGGACAGGTGGGGAAAGTGAGCAGTTCTTC.

This clonotype was recorded many times. V and J are TRBV15 and TRBJ2-7, with a tentative D call TRBD1 (6 bases). V was pared by 0 bases and J by 4 bases, with 10 bases between. The CDR3 totals 14 residues. Germline lookup yields CDR1 LNHNV and CDR2 YYDKDF (reference sequence). As DNA, the CDR3 is TGTGCCACCAGCAGAGATTGGGGGCTTTACGAGCAGTACTTC. Its translation is CATSRDWGLYEQYF.

A word on this clonotype: Since a much larger clone is just one base distant, this may be a read error. The CDR3 bases are TGCGCCAGCAGCTTGGAGGGACAGAATTATTCACCCCCCCACTTT. It encodes CASSLEGQNYSPPHF. The V and J genes are TRBV5-1 and TRBJ1-6; 7 bases line up with TRBD1. The CDR3 contains 15 residues. Germline CDR1 reads SGHRS; CDR2 reads YFSETQ. Supplemented by reference TRBV5-1 and TRBJ1-6, the full variable domain reads KAGVTQTPRYLIKTRGQQVTLSCSPISGHRSVSWYQQTPGQGLQFLFEYFSETQRNKGNFPGRFSGRQFSNSRSEMNVSTLELGDSALYLCASSLEGQNYSPPHFGNGTRLTVT.

V usage is TRBV10-1 and J usage is TRBJ1-2, with 8 bases that match TRBD1. Germline V gene lookup returns CDR1 WNHNN and CDR2 SYGVQD (reference sequence). Losses at the gene ends were 5 bases for V and 4 bases for J; bases not matched to a gene: 12. This CDR3 is 16 amino acids long. CDR3 region: CASSSHLGQGRYGYTF. As DNA, the CDR3 is TGCGCCAGCAGTTCGCACCTAGGACAGGGACGCTATGGCTACACCTTC.

The CDR3 reads CASSPPGLAGGLSEQFF. The DNA of the CDR3 is TGTGCCAGCTCACCACCCGGGCTAGCGGGAGGTCTTAGTGAGCAGTTCTTC. The rearrangement links TRBV18 to TRBJ2-1, with 11 bases matching TRBD2. Germline CDR1 reads KGHSH; CDR2 reads LQKENI. The junction had 10 bases not matched to a gene; V was cut back by 0 bases and J by 9 bases. The CDR3 consists of 17 residues.

As for this clonotype: Without the conserved terminal phenylalanine or tryptophan, this CDR3 likely stems from a read error. The DNA is omitted, as the CDR3 cannot be located on it reliably, and the CDR3 follows TCRdb's listing. V and J are TRBV19 and TRBJ1-6. Termini included, the CDR3 measures 9 amino acids. The germline CDR1 and CDR2 sequences are LNHDA and SQIVND (reference sequence). CDR3 residues: CASSIAGAS.

Many counts were recorded for this clonotype. This chain's CDR3 is CASSLWGDSSYEQYF. CDR3 nucleotide sequence: TGCGCCAGCAGCTTGTGGGGGGACAGCTCCTACGAGCAGTACTTC. The chain carries TRBV5-1 and TRBJ2-7, with a weak D call TRBD1 (7 bases). The CDR3 has 15 residues. The germline CDR1 and CDR2 sequences are SGHRS and YFSETQ. Trimming took 1 base from V and 0 from J, leaving 11 bases between them.

Many counts were recorded for this clonotype. The J gene is TRBJ1-2, the V gene TRBV19, with D maybe TRBD1 (6 bases). The CDR3 sequence is 14 residues long. The V end was cut by 5 bases, the J end by 0 bases, with 10 bases between. Germline V lookup: CDR1 LNHDA, CDR2 SQIVND (reference sequence). The chain's CDR3 is CASSQGPANYGYTF. The CDR3 nucleotides are TGTGCCAGTAGTCAGGGGCCAGCTAACTATGGCTACACCTTC.

This sequence joins TRBV19 and TRBJ1-5; no firm D call. V was clipped by 9 bases and J by 7 bases, with 13 bases between them. The CDR3 extends over 12 amino acids. Germline V gives CDR1 LNHDA, CDR2 SQIVND (reference sequence). The CDR3 DNA reads as TGTGCCAGCGCCGCTTCACCCCAGCCCCAGCATTTT. Translating it yields CASAASPQPQHF.

The CDR3 loop reads CASKTRTGGYTF. The CDR3 bases are TGTGCCAGTAAGACAAGAACAGGGGGCTACACCTTC. This chain links TRBV7-3 with TRBJ1-2, with D possibly matching TRBD1 (6 bases). Germline CDR1 and CDR2: SGHTA and FQGTGA. Deletions cut 9 bases from V and 8 bases from J, with 16 bases between. The CDR3 is made up of 12 amino acids.

The chain's CDR3 is CASSLTGPPHEQYF. The CDR3 DNA follows: TGCGCCAGCAGCTTGACCGGCCCTCCCCACGAGCAGTACTTC. The chain links TRBV5-1 to TRBJ2-7; D remains ambiguous. The V end lost 1 base, the J end lost 5 bases, and 13 bases lay between the germline ends. This CDR3 has 14 amino acids. In germline, CDR1 is SGHRS, CDR2 YFSETQ.

This clonotype has a count of ten or more. This chain connects TRBV7-8 to TRBJ1-2, with D uncertain. CDR3 length: 13 residues. Deletions cut 1 base from V and 2 bases from J, with 5 bases between. Germline CDR1 SGHVS, CDR2 FQNEAQ. CDR3 sequence reads: CASSLEENYGYTF. As DNA, the CDR3 is TGTGCCAGCAGCTTAGAGGAAAACTATGGCTACACCTTC.

The chain uses TRBV9 and TRBJ2-7, with D possibly matching TRBD2 (5 bases). The germline gives CDR1 SGDLS, CDR2 YYNGEE. Trimming removed 4 bases at V and 6 bases at J, with 23 bases between. This CDR3 is built from 16 residues. For the CDR3, the DNA is TGTGCCAGCAGCCCGAGCCCCGACGGGGTAGGGATCGAGCAGTACTTC. Protein sequence: CASSPSPDGVGIEQYF.

V is TRBV2 and J is TRBJ2-4, with 7 bases that match TRBD1. The V gene's germline CDR1 is SNHLY and CDR2 FYNNEI. The CDR3 length is 10 residues. The junction had 3 bases not matched to a gene; V was cut back by 7 bases and J by 12 bases. The CDR3 DNA is TGTGCCAGCAAAAGGGACAGTCAGTACTTC. It encodes CASKRDSQYF.

This chain connects TRBV2 to TRBJ1-1; the match to TRBD1 covers 8 bases. The V gene end was trimmed by 7 bases and the J gene end by 0 bases; junction bases not matched to a gene: 10. The CDR3 has 16 amino acids. Germline V gene sequence: CDR1 SNHLY, CDR2 FYNNEI. CDR3 loop: CASKGQGTRMNTEAFF. The CDR3 DNA follows: TGTGCCAGCAAAGGACAGGGCACTAGAATGAACACTGAAGCTTTCTTT.

In its sample, this clonotype was seen a few times. The chain uses TRBV7-2 and TRBJ1-1; D unresolved. V was clipped by 6 bases and J by 1 base, with 12 bases between them. The CDR3 is 14 amino acids. The germline gives CDR1 SGHTA, CDR2 FQGNSA. CDR3 region: CASSLSRTNTEAFF. The CDR3 DNA is TGTGCCAGCAGTTTATCCAGGACGAACACTGAAGCTTTCTTT.

With regard to this clonotype: A clone one base away is much larger, so this may be a read error. The chain carries TRBV7-8 and TRBJ2-5; no clear D. CDR3 length equals 12 residues. The V gene's germline CDR1 is SGHVS and CDR2 FQNEAQ. Trimming shortened V by 1 base and J by 6 bases, and 6 bases separated the two germline ends. CDR3 nucleotides: TGTGCCAGCAGCTTAGGGGTGAAGACCCAGTACTTC. As protein: CASSLGVKTQYF.

On this clonotype itself: Since a much larger clone is just one base distant, this may be a read error. V is TRBV19 and J is TRBJ1-2; 9 bases line up with TRBD1. The CDR3 spans 16 residues. In germline, CDR1 is LNHDA, CDR2 SQIVND (reference sequence). The junction had 15 bases not matched to a gene; V was cut back by 11 bases and J by 2 bases. In DNA form, the CDR3 reads TGTGCCGGTACCGATGGGACAGGGTCGAGAAACTATGGCTACACCTTC. It codes for CAGTDGTGSRNYGYTF.

This clonotype occurred many times. The chain is built from TRBV10-3 and TRBJ2-1; D remains ambiguous. The CDR3 loop spans 12 amino acids. The germline V gene has CDR1 ENHRY and CDR2 SYGVKD. The V gene lost 6 bases and the J gene lost 5 bases, with 8 bases spanning the gap. For the CDR3, the DNA is TGTGCCATCAGCCTTAACGACAATGAGCAGTTCTTC. It codes for CAISLNDNEQFF.

In its sample, this clonotype was seen a few times. The rearrangement joins TRBV14 to TRBJ2-4; D is ambiguous. There are 14 residues in the CDR3. Germline loops: CDR1 SGHDN, CDR2 FVKESK. The V end was cut by 6 bases, the J end by 1 base, with 10 bases between. For the CDR3, the DNA is TGTGCCAGCAGGGGGTTTGGGGCCAAAAACATTCAGTACTTC. It encodes CASRGFGAKNIQYF.

As concerns this clonotype: One end of the junction does not line up with germline, which may come from a read error. The chain links TRBV12-3 or TRBV12-4 to TRBJ1-1; no clear D. The length of the CDR3 is 14 residues. The DNA for the CDR3 is TGTGCCAGCACTCCGGACGGGTTGAACACTGAAGCTTCCTTT. Protein product: CASTPDGLNTEASF.